This is a list of T cell receptor beta chains from one sample in a study of lymphopenia after photon versus proton radiotherapy. Sequencing used immunoSEQ multiplex PCR; TCRdb keeps in-frame clones, though not all of them. The data hold 150,000 or so clones, with about 85% observed a single time. This specimen consisted of peripheral blood, obtained from a patient treated with photon-based radiotherapy. These receptors were taken from a man aged 45-60 years with gastric cancer. CDR3s include the opening cysteine and the closing phenylalanine or tryptophan. Each record gives: clone size, J gene, V gene, D gene, CDR3 protein, CDR3 DNA. D genes are given only for firm matches. Part of the rows lack a size; the others show once, few, many or a class for expanded clones.

. TRBJ1-1 TRBV4-2 TRBD1 CASSQVRTGPNTEAFF TGTGCCAGCAGCCAAGTCCGGACAGGGCCTAACACTGAAGCTTTCTTT
. TRBJ2-5 TRBV7-2 . CASSLGPVQETQYF TGTGCCAGCAGCTTAGGACCAGTTCAAGAGACCCAGTACTTC
. TRBJ2-3 TRBV19 TRBD2 CASSPRLATDTQYF TGTGCCAGTAGTCCCCGACTAGCCACAGATACGCAGTATTTT
. TRBJ1-3 TRBV18 TRBD1 CASSPNRGGNTIYF TGTGCCAGCTCACCAAACAGGGGTGGAAACACCATATATTTT
. TRBJ1-4 TRBV21-1 . CASSTYLKGNEKLFF TGTGCCAGCAGCACATATTTGAAGGGTAATGAAAAACTGTTTTTT
. TRBJ1-1 TRBV7-9 . CASSLDRATEAFF TGTGCCAGCAGCTTAGACAGGGCCACTGAAGCTTTCTTT
few TRBJ1-4 TRBV6-6 . CASSYSVAGNEKLFF TGTGCCAGCAGTTACTCGGTGGCAGGGAATGAAAAACTGTTTTTT
. TRBJ2-3 TRBV29-1 TRBD2 CSVGTSGTRGDTQYF TGCAGCGTTGGGACTAGCGGCACGAGGGGGGATACGCAGTATTTT
few TRBJ2-2 TRBV28 TRBD2 CASSLGLAETGELFF TGTGCCAGCAGTCTGGGACTAGCGGAGACCGGGGAGCTGTTTTTT
. TRBJ1-2 TRBV30 . CAWSKLANYGYTF TGTGCCTGGAGTAAGCTAGCTAACTATGGCTACACCTTC
. TRBJ2-3 TRBV30 . CAWSVPPTDTQYF TGTGCCTGGAGTGTACCTCCGACAGATACGCAGTATTTT
. TRBJ1-3 TRBV29-1 TRBD1 CSVRQGTSGNTIYF TGCAGCGTTCGACAGGGGACTTCTGGAAACACCATATATTTT
. TRBJ2-7 TRBV11-2 . CASSFNSHEQYF TGTGCCAGCAGCTTCAACTCGCACGAGCAGTACTTC
few TRBJ2-5 TRBV19 . CASSATGQNDPSDF TGTGCCAGTAGTGCGACAGGACAAAATGACCCGTCGGACTTC
. TRBJ2-3 TRBV5-1 . CASSRTSPSTDTQYF TGCGCCAGCAGCCGGACTTCCCCTAGCACAGATACGCAGTATTTT
. TRBJ2-1 TRBV11-2 TRBD2 CASSLEWGLAGDNEQFF TGTGCCAGCAGCTTAGAGTGGGGACTAGCGGGGGACAATGAGCAGTTCTTC
. TRBJ1-4 TRBV6-6 . CASSRGREEKLFF TGTGCCAGCAGCCGGGGCCGAGAGGAAAAACTGTTTTTT
. TRBJ1-1 TRBV28 . CASLTGFRPNTEAFF TGTGCCAGCCTAACAGGGTTCCGGCCGAACACTGAAGCTTTCTTT
. TRBJ2-1 TRBV29-1 TRBD2 CSAHYGTGTSGSDRGEQFF TGCAGCGCCCATTACGGGACAGGGACTAGCGGGAGCGACAGGGGTGAGCAGTTCTTC
. TRBJ1-2 TRBV11-2 . CASSEEGRGYTF TGTGCCAGCAGCGAGGAGGGGCGAGGCTACACCTTC
. TRBJ1-3 TRBV7-2 TRBD1 CASSLVRGLGNTIYF TGTGCCAGCAGCTTAGTGAGGGGGCTGGGAAACACCATATATTTT
. TRBJ2-5 TRBV7-9 . CASSLGRQLFAPAQETQYF TGTGCCAGCAGCTTAGGGAGGCAGCTCTTCGCCCCAGCCCAAGAGACCCAGTACTTC
. TRBJ1-4 TRBV7-9 . CASSLGDPGDEKLFF TGTGCCAGCAGCTTAGGGGACCCGGGGGATGAAAAACTGTTTTTT
. TRBJ1-2 TRBV30 . CASRTDNYGYTF TGTGCCTCTCGGACAGATAACTATGGCTACACCTTC
. TRBJ2-5 TRBV5-1 . CASSRDIQETQYF TGCGCCAGCTCCCGGGACATCCAAGAGACCCAGTACTTC
. TRBJ2-7 TRBV29-1 TRBD2 CSVEGTSGKYEQYF TGCAGCGTTGAGGGGACTAGCGGGAAGTACGAGCAGTACTTC
. TRBJ2-1 TRBV7-8 TRBD2 CASSFIRLSGGKGNEQFF TGTGCCAGCAGCTTCATTCGTCTTAGCGGGGGAAAAGGCAATGAGCAGTTCTTC
. TRBJ2-7 TRBV30 TRBD2 CAWSPRLAGTYEQYF TGTGCCTGGAGTCCTCGACTAGCGGGAACCTACGAGCAGTACTTC
. TRBJ2-3 TRBV14 . CASSQLGGVISLAQYF TGTGCCAGCAGCCAATTAGGCGGGGTGATATCCTTGGCGCAGTATTTT
. TRBJ1-4 TRBV27 TRBD1 CATWARGPGANEKLFF TGTGCCACCTGGGCCAGGGGGCCGGGAGCTAACGAAAAACTGTTTTTT
. TRBJ1-4 TRBV4-1 . CASSQHARWGEDEKLFF TGCGCCAGCAGCCAACATGCACGATGGGGGGAAGATGAAAAACTGTTTTTT
. TRBJ2-1 TRBV5-1 . CASQRGGSNNEQFF TGCGCCAGCCAAAGGGGCGGAAGTAACAATGAGCAGTTCTTC
once TRBJ1-4 TRBV18 TRBD1 CASSSDRVYTNEKLFF TGTGCCAGCTCATCGGACAGGGTATATACTAATGAAAAACTGTTTTTT
. TRBJ2-1 TRBV5-1 . CASSWGTEYNEQFF TGCGCCAGCAGCTGGGGGACGGAGTACAATGAGCAGTTCTTC
. TRBJ1-5 TRBV19 TRBD1 CASNTQTGGRHQPQHF TGTGCCAGTAATACCCAGACAGGGGGGCGCCATCAGCCCCAGCATTTT
. TRBJ1-1 TRBV28 TRBD1 CASSFAGGKNTEAFF TGTGCCAGCAGTTTCGCAGGGGGCAAGAACACTGAAGCTTTCTTT
. TRBJ2-7 TRBV5-6 . CASSLDPGDAEQYF TGTGCCAGCAGCTTGGATCCGGGGGATGCCGAGCAGTACTTC
. TRBJ2-7 TRBV5-4 TRBD2 CASSGTGTRGYEQYF TGTGCCAGCAGCGGGACCGGGACTAGGGGTTACGAGCAGTACTTC
. TRBJ2-1 TRBV4-1 TRBD2 CASSQLAGGGYNEQFF TGCGCCAGCAGCCAACTAGCGGGAGGGGGGTACAATGAGCAGTTCTTC
. TRBJ1-1 TRBV28 . CASSSSGDSKAFF TGTGCCAGCAGTTCCTCAGGGGATAGTAAAGCTTTCTTT
. TRBJ1-1 TRBV5-1 . CASSLVGGGTEAFF TGCGCCAGCAGCTTGGTAGGAGGGGGCACTGAAGCTTTCTTT
once TRBJ1-1 TRBV7-9 . CATQGLAEAFF TGTGCCACCCAGGGTCTCGCTGAAGCTTTCTTT
. TRBJ2-1 TRBV11-2 . CASTGLLLSYNEQFF TGTGCCAGCACCGGATTGTTACTGTCCTACAATGAGCAGTTCTTC
. TRBJ2-7 TRBV5-4 . CASSLGGPEQYF TGTGCCAGCAGCTTGGGAGGGCCCGAGCAGTACTTC
. TRBJ2-3 TRBV7-9 . CASGLTELGDTQYF TGTGCCAGCGGCCTGACCGAGCTGGGAGATACGCAGTATTTT
. TRBJ2-2 TRBV6-5 . CASSYRGVGELFF TGTGCCAGCAGTTACAGGGGCGTCGGGGAGCTGTTTTTT
. TRBJ1-2 TRBV6-6 . CASSYEGTPGRNTF TGTGCCAGCAGTTACGAAGGGACACCCGGGAGGAACACCTTC
. TRBJ2-1 TRBV4-1 . CASSTTSVRGDYNEQFF TGCGCCAGCAGCACTACTAGCGTTAGGGGGGATTACAATGAGCAGTTCTTC
. TRBJ1-1 TRBV28 TRBD1 CASSLNRGLSTEAFF TGTGCCAGCAGTCTGAACAGGGGGCTGAGCACTGAAGCTTTCTTT
. TRBJ1-2 TRBV6-5 . CAVGGANYGYTF TGCGCCGTCGGGGGAGCTAACTATGGCTACACCTTC
. TRBJ2-5 TRBV5-4 . CASSWPEQTQYF TGTGCCAGCAGCTGGCCCGAACAGACCCAGTACTTC
. TRBJ2-7 TRBV7-5 . CARSRTPVGGAHEQYF TGTGCCAGAAGCCGAACCCCCGTCGGAGGCGCGCACGAGCAGTACTTC
. TRBJ1-2 TRBV4-1 . CASSQLSRSRGYTF TGCGCCAGCAGCCAACTATCGCGTAGTAGAGGCTACACCTTC
. TRBJ2-7 TRBV25-1 . CASSVRGSSYEQYF TGTGCCAGCAGTGTACGGGGAAGCTCCTACGAGCAGTACTTC
. TRBJ2-1 TRBV28 . CASSEIPIQGNEQFF TGTGCCAGCAGTGAAATCCCGATTCAGGGAAATGAGCAGTTCTTC
few TRBJ2-2 TRBV30 TRBD2 CAWSVALAANTGELFF TGTGCCTGGAGTGTAGCCCTAGCGGCGAACACCGGGGAGCTGTTTTTT
. TRBJ2-2 TRBV6-4 . CASSDSSVPGELFF TGTGCCAGCAGTGACTCATCCGTCCCCGGGGAGCTGTTTTTT
. TRBJ1-1 TRBV5-5 . CASSRQSMNTEAFF TGTGCCAGCAGCCGACAGAGCATGAACACTGAAGCTTTCTTT
. TRBJ2-1 TRBV5-1 . CASSLTQGVYNEQFF TGCGCCAGCAGCTTGACCCAAGGAGTCTACAATGAGCAGTTCTTC
. TRBJ1-5 TRBV19 . CASSIEEHQPQHF TGTGCCAGTAGTATAGAGGAGCATCAGCCCCAGCATTTT